These T cell receptor beta chains were read from a single sample in a study of blood T cell repertoires in COVID-19. Clones were sequenced by immunoSEQ multiplex PCR, and TCRdb holds only the in-frame ones, with some missing. The table lists under 450,000 clones, around 88% of them singletons. Sequenced: peripheral blood. These receptors originate from a woman in her fifties or sixties with COVID-19, enrolled during active disease. CDR3s include the opening cysteine and the closing phenylalanine or tryptophan. D genes are given only for firm matches. For some rows the clone size is stated as once, few or many, or as a class when expanded; others skip it.

v_gene	d_gene	abundance	j_gene	CDR3aa	CDR3nt
TRBV6-5	TRBD1	once	TRBJ1-1	CASGTGVNTEAFF	TGTGCCAGCGGGACAGGGGTGAACACTGAAGCTTTCTTT
TRBV28	TRBD2	once	TRBJ2-1	CASRGGTSGDNEQFF	TGTGCCAGCAGAGGGGGGACTAGCGGGGACAATGAGCAGTTCTTC
TRBV19	NA	NA	TRBJ1-4	CASSISLLSQEKLFF	TGTGCCAGTAGTATATCTCTCCTTAGCCAGGAAAAACTGTTTTTT
TRBV6-2/TRBV6-3	TRBD1	once	TRBJ2-5	CASSYDRVETQYF	TGTGCCAGCAGCTATGACAGGGTAGAGACCCAGTACTTC
TRBV7-2	TRBD1	NA	TRBJ2-1	CASSVGTGGFYEQFF	TGTGCCAGCAGCGTCGGGACAGGGGGTTTCTATGAGCAGTTCTTC
TRBV6-1	TRBD2	NA	TRBJ2-3	CASTLAGVTDTQYF	TGTGCCAGCACCCTAGCGGGGGTCACAGATACGCAGTATTTT
TRBV7-2	NA	NA	TRBJ2-3	CASSWVGVTDTQYF	TGTGCCAGCAGCTGGGTCGGGGTCACAGATACGCAGTATTTT
TRBV9	NA	NA	TRBJ1-2	CASSVATDYGYTF	TGTGCCAGCAGCGTAGCAACGGACTATGGCTACACCTTC
TRBV9	NA	NA	TRBJ1-2	CASSVDSLSGYTF	TGTGCCAGCAGCGTAGACTCCTTGTCAGGCTACACCTTC
TRBV6-1	TRBD2	NA	TRBJ2-7	CASSEDGSGGAYEQYF	TGTGCCAGCAGTGAAGACGGTAGCGGGGGGGCCTACGAGCAGTACTTC
TRBV6-6	TRBD1	once	TRBJ2-2	CASSFIQGANTGELFF	TGTGCCAGCAGTTTTATACAGGGGGCTAACACCGGGGAGCTGTTTTTT
TRBV2	TRBD1	NA	TRBJ2-3	CASSGDSSDTQYF	TGTGCCAGCAGTGGGGACAGTTCAGATACGCAGTATTTT
TRBV12-3/TRBV12-4	NA	NA	TRBJ1-1	CASTTQGNTEAFF	TGTGCCAGCACCACCCAGGGGAACACTGAAGCTTTCTTT
TRBV7-2	TRBD1	NA	TRBJ1-2	CASSTWTGGNGEGYTF	TGTGCCAGCAGCACCTGGACAGGGGGAAATGGTGAAGGCTACACCTTC
TRBV4-3	NA	NA	TRBJ1-2	CASSQDSGVGYGYTF	TGCGCCAGCAGCCAAGATTCAGGGGTGGGCTATGGCTACACCTTC
TRBV2	TRBD1	NA	TRBJ2-7	CASSDGQGTYEQYF	TGTGCCAGCAGTGACGGACAGGGGACCTACGAGCAGTACTTC
TRBV3-1/TRBV3-2	NA	NA	TRBJ1-1	CASRDHGANTEAFF	TGTGCCAGCAGAGACCATGGGGCGAACACTGAAGCTTTCTTT
TRBV19	NA	NA	TRBJ2-7	CASRLGRSYEQYF	TGTGCCAGTAGGCTGGGGAGGTCCTACGAGCAGTACTTC